Each of the 4 T cell receptor beta chains below was sequenced from the same sample in a study of regulatory T cells in long-lasting Graves disease. Regarding time point: persistent/refractory GD, antithyroid drugs over 5 years with positive TRAb. With RNA extracted from PBMCs as input, the TCR library was made. Building the TCR beta libraries relied on iRepertoire HTBI primers, and CDR3 regions underwent Arm-PCR. TCRdb re-called the multiplex PCR reads with MiXCR, one entry per CDR3 protein. The sample lists 500,000 to 800,000 distinct CDR3 sequences; 25% to 35% were seen once. This sample comprised peripheral blood mononuclear cells (PBMCs), obtained when the disease was refractory, from a patient treated with antithyroid drugs. These receptors were taken from a female donor with Graves disease.

With regard to this clonotype: This likely reflects a read error, since a far larger clone is one base away. The chain has TRBV6-2 or TRBV6-3 and TRBJ1-1; D remains ambiguous. From germline, CDR1 is MNHEY and CDR2 SVGEGT. This CDR3 has 13 amino acids. The chain's CDR3 is CASSSTLNTGAFF. In nucleotides, the CDR3 is TGTGCCAGCAGTTCGACACTGAACACTGGAGCTTTCTTT.

This clonotype was seen repeatedly, ten times or more. The rearrangement uses TRBV7-2 and TRBJ2-7, with 7 bases lining up with TRBD1. Per the germline V gene, CDR1 is SGHTA and CDR2 is FQGNSA. After removal of 3 bases from V and 4 bases from J, the junction contained 9 bases not matched to a gene. The CDR3 sequence is 15 residues long. The CDR3 DNA follows: TGTGCCAGCAGCTTTAGGGGGCTCGGCGGGTACGAGCAGTACTTC. The encoded protein is CASSFRGLGGYEQYF.

The genes are TRBV19 and TRBJ2-7; D may be TRBD1 (6 bases). This CDR3 contains 15 residues. The ends were cut back, 2 bases at V and 3 bases at J, with 14 bases in the middle. Looked up from germline, CDR1 is LNHDA and CDR2 is SQIVND (reference sequence). In DNA, the CDR3 is TGTGCCAGTAGTATACTACAGGGTCCCCTCTACGAGCAGTACTTC. Protein: CASSILQGPLYEQYF.

This clonotype was counted between two and nine times. The chain couples TRBV9 to TRBJ2-6; possible D gene TRBD2, 6 bases. The CDR3 is 21 amino acids. Trimming stripped 6 bases from V and 0 bases from J, with 28 bases between. The germline CDR1 and CDR2 sequences are SGDLS and YYNGEE. For the CDR3, the DNA is TGTGCCAGCACCGCTAGAGGGTATGCGGGAAGTGAAAGCTCTGGGGCCAACGTCCTGACTTTC. Residues: CASTARGYAGSESSGANVLTF.